Here is one T cell receptor (beta chain) with its context. What it binds is not known. Sequencing was at deep level. It was roughly 210 ng DNA, approximately 28,000 T cell genomes, that sorted-subset replicate PCRs used. Clones were read by immunoSEQ multiplex PCR, and TCRdb kept only the in-frame ones, dropping some. The profile shows about 510,000 clones, less than 96% of them singletons. This sample is part of a study of shared clonotypes between healthy human individuals. Study-level findings and limits: Few donors limited the genetic and exposure-history diversity represented.

This TCR was sampled from a woman aged 25 to 39 in good health. Sequencing was carried out using naive CD4+ T cells sorted from blood. Subset reported: CD45RA+ positively selected.

This CDR3 is CASSMLGGVTNEKLFF. CDR3 bases: TGTGCCAGTAGTATGCTGGGGGGTGTAACTAATGAAAAACTGTTTTTT. The rearrangement uses TRBV19 and TRBJ1-4; the D gene is possibly TRBD1 (5 bases). From germline, CDR1 is LNHDA and CDR2 SQIVND (reference sequence). The CDR3 totals 16 residues. V was cut by 3 bases and J by 1 base, with 12 bases left in between.